These 11 T cell receptor beta chains were all obtained from the same sample, sequenced in a study of CD8 T cells in Susac syndrome (dated by TCRdb to between 2018 and 2021). The library was produced with the immunoSEQ multiplex PCR assay. RNA was extracted using the RNeasy kit, and roughly 0.5 to 1 ug of the RNA was reverse transcribed with random hexamers. The raw public reads went through TCRdb reprocessing: fastp at Q25, MiXCR clone calling, in-frame beta chains kept. A single entry per CDR3 protein holds the most common genes and DNA from its merged rows. In all, the sample holds some 450,000 distinct CDR3 sequences, and 85% of those were seen once. The leading ten clones occupy 0.09% to 0.15% of the sample. What was sequenced was CD8+ T cells from PBMCs. All receptors derive from a human donor with multiple sclerosis.

This sequence joins TRBV20-1 and TRBJ1-2; TRBD1 might be the D (6 bases). Trimming left V 1 base short and J 8 bases short, with 20 bases between. This CDR3 comprises 15 residues. CDR1 is DFQATT, CDR2 SNEGSKA, per germline (reference sequence). The CDR3 DNA sequence: TGCAGTGCTAGAGCCCTATCTGGGGGGCTCACGGGCTACACCTTC. It encodes CSARALSGGLTGYTF.

The V gene is TRBV7-8, the J gene TRBJ1-4; D is possibly TRBD1 (5 bases). The CDR3 is 14 residues long. Trimming took off 6 bases at V and 4 bases at J, with 12 bases between the two ends. Germline V gives CDR1 SGHVS, CDR2 FQNEAQ. This CDR3 is CASRRGRLNEKLFF. The CDR3 DNA sequence: TGTGCCAGCAGGAGGGGCAGGCTTAATGAAAAACTGTTTTTT.

The gene calls are TRBV14 and TRBJ1-1, with D possibly matching TRBD1 (5 bases). Trimming pared 0 bases from V and 5 bases from J, leaving 13 bases between. Germline lookup yields CDR1 SGHDN and CDR2 FVKESK. The CDR3 covers 15 residues. The CDR3 is CASSQDLGRGTEAFF. The CDR3 nucleotides are TGTGCCAGCAGCCAAGATTTGGGGCGAGGGACTGAAGCTTTCTTT.

This clonotype was seen just once. The chain combines TRBV28 with TRBJ2-5; D possibly uses TRBD1 or TRBD2 (5 bases each). V was pared by 3 bases and J by 5 bases, with 10 bases between. The germline V gene encodes CDR1 MDHEN and CDR2 SYDVKM. The CDR3 is made up of 13 amino acids. The CDR3 is CASSLRGWETQYF. Written as DNA, the CDR3 is TGTGCCAGCAGTTTGAGGGGCTGGGAGACCCAGTACTTC.

This rearrangement joins TRBV11-2 to TRBJ2-7; D tentatively fits TRBD1 or TRBD2 (5 bases each). The V gene lost 2 bases and the J gene lost 4 bases, with 9 bases spanning the gap. CDR3 length: 13 amino acids. Germline V gene sequence: CDR1 SGHAT, CDR2 FQNNGV. CDR3 protein: CASSLRWGYEQYF. The CDR3 coding sequence is TGTGCCAGCAGCTTAAGATGGGGGTACGAGCAGTACTTC.

The rearrangement links TRBV5-5 to TRBJ2-1; D remains unclear. V was pared by 1 base and J by 8 bases, with 10 bases between. Per germline, CDR1 SGHKS and CDR2 YYEKEE (reference sequence). The CDR3 totals 13 residues. The CDR3 nucleotides read TGTGCCAGCAGCTTGATAGCCCCCTATGAGCAGTTCTTC. As protein: CASSLIAPYEQFF.

J is TRBJ2-1 and V is TRBV5-5; D perhaps matches TRBD2 (6 bases). V was trimmed by 4 bases and J by 0 bases, leaving 14 bases between them. CDR1 is SGHKS and CDR2 is YYEKEE in the germline V gene (reference sequence). CDR3 length equals 16 residues. The CDR3 DNA sequence: TGTGCCAGCAGCGGGCCTAGCGTGAGCTCCTACAATGAGCAGTTCTTC. Protein: CASSGPSVSSYNEQFF.

The rearrangement uses TRBV30 and TRBJ2-7, with TRBD1 identical over 8 bases. Germline trimming cut 1 base from V and 3 bases from J; bases unmatched to any gene: 2. Per germline, CDR1 GTSNPN and CDR2 SVGIG (reference sequence). This CDR3 spans 13 amino acids. In nucleotides, the CDR3 is TGTGCCTGGAGTGGACAGGGGAACTACGAGCAGTACTTC. This translates into CAWSGQGNYEQYF.

This sequence joins TRBV27 and TRBJ1-6; D might be TRBD1 (5 bases). Germline CDR1 and CDR2: MNHEY and SMNVEV (reference sequence). V lost 4 bases to trimming and J lost 0 bases, with 13 bases between them. The CDR3 is 17 residues long. The CDR3 reads CASSYGTASSYNSPLHF. The DNA of the CDR3 is TGTGCCAGCAGTTACGGGACGGCTAGCTCCTATAATTCACCCCTCCACTTT.

This sequence joins TRBV5-6 and TRBJ1-1; D gene uncertain. Trimming removed 2 bases from V and 6 bases from J, with 11 bases in between. CDR3 length equals 13 residues. The germline V gene has CDR1 SGHDT and CDR2 YYEEEE. CDR3 sequence: CASSLGPDPEAFF. CDR3 nucleotides: TGTGCCAGCAGCTTAGGCCCAGACCCTGAAGCTTTCTTT.

The rearrangement uses TRBV6-1 and TRBJ1-6; perhaps TRBD1 as D (5 bases). V dropped 8 bases and J dropped 0 bases, with 8 bases sitting between them. CDR1 and CDR2 (germline): MNHNS, SASEGT. The CDR3 has 14 residues. The chain's CDR3 is CASGGVSYNSPLHF. The CDR3 DNA follows: TGTGCCAGCGGAGGGGTCTCCTATAATTCACCCCTCCACTTT.